The rows below give T cell receptor beta chains drawn from one sample of a study of T cells in Graves' hyperthyroidism and ophthalmopathy. TCRdb reprocessed the multiplex PCR reads via MiXCR and lists one record per CDR3 protein. The repertoire consists of approximately 710,000 distinct CDR3 sequences, with around 15% occurring once and the leading ten covering roughly a sixth. The material sequenced was blood. The origin of the receptors is a man between 45 and 60 years old with Graves' hyperthyroidism. Each CDR3 is given with its conserved first and last residue. Each record gives: D gene, V gene, CDR3 length, J gene, CDR3 protein. D genes are given only for firm matches.

D: TRBD2
V: TRBV6-2/TRBV6-3
length: 15
J: TRBJ2-7
CDR3: CASRPLAGASYEQYF

D: -
V: TRBV11-2
length: 15
J: TRBJ1-2
CDR3: CASSPDVAANYGYTF

D: TRBD2
V: TRBV6-1
length: 16
J: TRBJ2-2
CDR3: CASTGGSGRATGELFF

D: TRBD1
V: TRBV29-1
length: 14
J: TRBJ2-1
CDR3: CSVATGVGYNEQFF

D: -
V: TRBV5-4
length: 15
J: TRBJ2-7
CDR3: CASSSPDREDYEQYF

D: -
V: TRBV19
length: 18
J: TRBJ2-7
CDR3: CASSIVPGTKTTSYEQYF

D: TRBD2
V: TRBV2
length: 15
J: TRBJ2-4
CDR3: CASSEAGLAGDIQYF

D: TRBD1
V: TRBV13
length: 13
J: TRBJ1-1
CDR3: CASSARGVEEAFF

D: -
V: TRBV28
length: 14
J: TRBJ2-7
CDR3: CASSLPASSYEQYF

D: -
V: TRBV7-2
length: 13
J: TRBJ2-5
CDR3: CASSQEEVETQYF

D: -
V: TRBV30
length: 15
J: TRBJ2-5
CDR3: CAWSVPLDREETQYF

D: TRBD1
V: TRBV20-1
length: 15
J: TRBJ1-1
CDR3: CSARDPQGRGIEAFF

D: -
V: TRBV11-2
length: 17
J: TRBJ1-1
CDR3: CASSTRTSDRLNTEAFF

D: -
V: TRBV29-1
length: 11
J: TRBJ1-2
CDR3: CSVNANYGYTF

D: TRBD1
V: TRBV6-1
length: 17
J: TRBJ2-1
CDR3: CASDGLRDSQSYNEQFF

D: -
V: TRBV10-1
length: 14
J: TRBJ2-7
CDR3: CASAKGGTAYEQYF

D: TRBD1
V: TRBV10-2
length: 14
J: TRBJ2-7
CDR3: CASRPSGTGHEQYF

D: -
V: TRBV4-1
length: 15
J: TRBJ2-5
CDR3: CASSQKTGYQETQYF

D: -
V: TRBV7-2
length: 14
J: TRBJ2-7
CDR3: CASSLVRATYEQYF

D: -
V: TRBV7-3
length: 13
J: TRBJ2-1
CDR3: CASRPPGTPEQFF

D: TRBD1
V: TRBV2
length: 14
J: TRBJ1-5
CDR3: CASRGQVPEQPQHF

D: -
V: TRBV5-1
length: 15
J: TRBJ1-1
CDR3: CASSLDGYMNTEAFF

D: TRBD2
V: TRBV3-1
length: 18
J: TRBJ2-3
CDR3: CASSQGGLAGGGTDTQYF

D: TRBD1
V: TRBV7-9
length: 12
J: TRBJ1-5
CDR3: CASSSGQGPQHF

D: -
V: TRBV2
length: 14
J: TRBJ1-2
CDR3: CASSETYLTYGYTF

D: -
V: TRBV4-1
length: 17
J: TRBJ1-1
CDR3: CASSQDRVRGDWTEAFF

D: -
V: TRBV4-1
length: 15
J: TRBJ2-7
CDR3: CASSQVPGPSYEQYF

D: -
V: TRBV6-4
length: 13
J: TRBJ2-3
CDR3: CASREDNPDTQYF

D: -
V: TRBV12-3/TRBV12-4
length: 17
J: TRBJ2-4
CDR3: CASRKTRGPLAKNIQYF

D: TRBD2
V: TRBV11-2
length: 13
J: TRBJ2-7
CDR3: CASSSGLAYEQYF

D: -
V: TRBV27
length: 14
J: TRBJ2-7
CDR3: CASSFNGASYEQYF

D: TRBD1
V: TRBV5-4
length: 15
J: TRBJ2-5
CDR3: CASSQGQGLEETQYF

D: TRBD1
V: TRBV12-3/TRBV12-4
length: 12
J: TRBJ2-1
CDR3: CASSPGTGQQFF

D: TRBD2
V: TRBV2
length: 15
J: TRBJ2-5
CDR3: CASSLFSGTQETQYF

D: TRBD2
V: TRBV7-9
length: 16
J: TRBJ2-7
CDR3: CASSRLLAESPHEQYF

D: -
V: TRBV19
length: 14
J: TRBJ2-7
CDR3: CASSPLGGGSEQYF

D: -
V: TRBV9
length: 15
J: TRBJ1-5
CDR3: CASSVGEGLYQPQHF

D: -
V: TRBV5-1
length: 15
J: TRBJ2-7
CDR3: CASSFELGPSYEQYF

D: -
V: TRBV11-2
length: 13
J: TRBJ1-5
CDR3: CASSPTGDQPQHF

D: TRBD2
V: TRBV4-1
length: 15
J: TRBJ2-1
CDR3: CASSQAASGRYEQFF

D: TRBD1
V: TRBV28
length: 16
J: TRBJ2-7
CDR3: CASSLLDDRGPHEQYF

D: -
V: TRBV10-3
length: 14
J: TRBJ2-3
CDR3: CAISESTGSDTQYF

D: -
V: TRBV7-9
length: 16
J: TRBJ2-1
CDR3: CASSYIPSSQVDEQFF

D: TRBD2
V: TRBV5-1
length: 16
J: TRBJ2-3
CDR3: CASSPGTSASTDTQYF

D: TRBD2
V: TRBV5-1
length: 19
J: TRBJ2-3
CDR3: CASSLLGSAREGGSDTQYF

D: -
V: TRBV28
length: 11
J: TRBJ1-3
CDR3: CASYSGGTIYF

D: TRBD1
V: TRBV28
length: 14
J: TRBJ2-7
CDR3: CASSETGLSYEQYF

D: TRBD2
V: TRBV5-1
length: 15
J: TRBJ2-1
CDR3: CASQLSSGSYNEQFF

D: -
V: TRBV24-1
length: 13
J: TRBJ1-5
CDR3: CATSPNSGQPQHF

D: -
V: TRBV12-3/TRBV12-4
length: 14
J: TRBJ2-5
CDR3: CASSTSTGPETQYF

D: TRBD1
V: TRBV18
length: 15
J: TRBJ1-1
CDR3: CASPPAGQGMGTAFF